A single sample is the source of the 2 T cell receptor beta chains below, sequenced in a study of blood T cell repertoires in COVID-19. Sequenced by immunoSEQ multiplex PCR; TCRdb stores in-frame clones only, minus some. The sample includes around 180,000 clones, roughly 80% seen only once; the top ten take more than 5%. The specimen was peripheral blood. The receptors derive from a woman under 40 with acute or convalescent COVID-19.

The chain links TRBV19 to TRBJ2-1; 9 bases line up with TRBD1. V gave up 6 bases and J gave up 9 bases; unmatched junction bases: 6. This CDR3 region has 13 residues. The germline V gene has CDR1 LNHDA and CDR2 SQIVND (reference sequence). For the CDR3, the DNA is TGTGCCAGTAGGGACAGGGGTTTAGGTGAGCAGTTCTTC. Its protein is CASRDRGLGEQFF.

V usage is TRBV6-4 and J usage is TRBJ2-1, with TRBD2 matching 8 bases. The CDR3 has 14 residues. Trimming cost V 4 bases and J 6 bases; bases outside gene matches: 5. Germline values: CDR1 MRHNA, CDR2 SNTAGT. The CDR3 loop is CASSAVAGFNEQFF. CDR3 in DNA: TGTGCCAGCAGTGCAGTAGCGGGGTTCAATGAGCAGTTCTTC.